The 5 T cell receptor beta chains below were found in one sample sequenced in a study of cytomegalovirus exposure and HLA in healthy donors. Some clones are missing from TCRdb's copy, which holds only in-frame ones; the method was immunoSEQ multiplex PCR. The sample has fewer than 150,000 clones, about 87% seen once. Sequences were obtained from PBMCs. These receptors were collected from a man between 18 and 35 years old in good health and CMV-seronegative.

CDR3 amino acids: CASSLGPGQLTEAFF. The CDR3 coding sequence is TGTGCCAGCAGCTTGGGCCCGGGACAGTTAACTGAAGCTTTCTTT. The V and J genes are TRBV5-4 and TRBJ1-1; 7 bases are shared with TRBD1. Trimming removed 0 bases from V and 5 bases from J; junction bases left unmatched: 7. This CDR3 spans 15 amino acids. The germline CDR1 and CDR2 sequences are SGHNT and YYREEE (reference sequence). The complete variable domain, with remaining parts taken from reference TRBV5-4 and TRBJ1-1, reads ETGVTQSPTHLIKTRGQQVTLRCSSQSGHNTVSWYQQALGQGPQFIFQYYREEENGRGNFPPRFSGLQFPNYSSELNVNALELDDSALYLCASSLGPGQLTEAFFGQGTRLTVV.

This chain joins TRBV27 and TRBJ2-1, with D hard to call. V lost 3 bases and J 8 bases, leaving 11 bases between the germline ends. From germline, CDR1 is MNHEY and CDR2 SMNVEV (reference sequence). This CDR3 is built from 13 residues. As DNA, the CDR3 is TGTGCCAGCAGTTTTGAACACCGCCATGAGCAGTTCTTC. This codes for CASSFEHRHEQFF.

The V and J genes are TRBV27 and TRBJ1-4; D remains unclear. Trimming removed 2 bases from V and 8 bases from J, with 9 bases in between. The CDR3 is 13 residues long. The germline V gene encodes CDR1 MNHEY and CDR2 SMNVEV (reference sequence). For the CDR3, the DNA is TGTGCCAGCAGTTTAGTTCGAGGGGAAAAACTGTTTTTT. It is translated as CASSLVRGEKLFF.

V usage is TRBV6-4 and J usage is TRBJ2-2; 10 nucleotides agree with TRBD1. With V trimmed by 5 bases and J by 6 bases, 6 bases remained unmatched. CDR1 is MRHNA and CDR2 is SNTAGT in the germline V gene. This CDR3 is 15 amino acids long. CDR3 protein: CASSSGTGESGELFF. CDR3 bases: TGTGCCAGCAGTTCCGGGACAGGGGAATCCGGGGAGCTGTTTTTT.

The J gene is TRBJ2-6, the V gene TRBV7-8; 8 nucleotides agree with TRBD1. J lost 5 bases, V lost 5 bases, and 20 bases had no gene match. The CDR3 spans 20 residues. Germline CDR1 reads SGHVS; CDR2 reads FQNEAQ. DNA of the CDR3: TGTGCCAGCAGCCCGTTGCGAAATGCAGGGGGCCCCCTCTGGGCCAACGTCCTGACTTTC. It specifies CASSPLRNAGGPLWANVLTF.